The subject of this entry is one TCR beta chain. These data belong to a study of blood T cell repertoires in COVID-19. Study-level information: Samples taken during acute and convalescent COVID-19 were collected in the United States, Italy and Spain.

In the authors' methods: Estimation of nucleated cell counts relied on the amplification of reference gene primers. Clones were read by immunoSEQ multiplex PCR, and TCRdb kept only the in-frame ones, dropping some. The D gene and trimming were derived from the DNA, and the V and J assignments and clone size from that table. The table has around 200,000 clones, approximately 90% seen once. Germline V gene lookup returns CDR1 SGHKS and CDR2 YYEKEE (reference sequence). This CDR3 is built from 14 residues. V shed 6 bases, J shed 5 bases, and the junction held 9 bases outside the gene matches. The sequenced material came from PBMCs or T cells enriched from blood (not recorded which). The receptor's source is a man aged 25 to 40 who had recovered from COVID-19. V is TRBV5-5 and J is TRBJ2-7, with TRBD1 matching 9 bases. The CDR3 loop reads CASNKGQGIHEQYF. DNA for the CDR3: TGTGCCAGCAATAAGGGACAGGGTATCCACGAGCAGTACTTC. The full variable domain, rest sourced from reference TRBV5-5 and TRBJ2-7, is DAGVTQSPTHLIKTRGQQVTLRCSPISGHKSVSWYQQVLGQGPQFIFQYYEKEERGRGNFPDRFSARQFPNYSSELNVNALLLGDSALYLCASNKGQGIHEQYFGPGTRLTVT.